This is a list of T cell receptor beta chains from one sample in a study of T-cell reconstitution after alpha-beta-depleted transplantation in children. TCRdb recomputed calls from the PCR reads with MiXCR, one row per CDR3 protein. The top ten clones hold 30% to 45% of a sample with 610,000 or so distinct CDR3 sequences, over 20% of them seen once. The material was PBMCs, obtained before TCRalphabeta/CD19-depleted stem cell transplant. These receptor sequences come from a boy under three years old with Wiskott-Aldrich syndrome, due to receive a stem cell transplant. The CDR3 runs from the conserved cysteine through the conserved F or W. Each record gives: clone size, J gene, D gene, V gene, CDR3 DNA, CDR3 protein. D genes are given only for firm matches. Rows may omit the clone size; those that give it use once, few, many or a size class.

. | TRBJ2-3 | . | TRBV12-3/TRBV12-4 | TGTGCCAGCGAGGGGGGTTTCCCCTCAGATACGCAGTATTTT | CASEGGFPSDTQYF
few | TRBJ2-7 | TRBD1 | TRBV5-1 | TGCGCCAGCACCGGACAGGGGGTCCACGAGCAGTACTTC | CASTGQGVHEQYF
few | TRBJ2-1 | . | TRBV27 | TGTGCCAGCAGTTTACCCCTGGGTGAGCAGTTCTTC | CASSLPLGEQFF
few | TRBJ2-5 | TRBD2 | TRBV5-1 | TGCGCCAGCAGCTTGGGGGGGACTAGCGGACAAGAGACCCAGTACTTC | CASSLGGTSGQETQYF
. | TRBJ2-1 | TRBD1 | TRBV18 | TGTGCCAGCTCATCGGGACAGGGGGAGGCAAATGAGCAGTTCTTC | CASSSGQGEANEQFF
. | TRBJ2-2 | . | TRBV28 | TGTGCCAGCAGTTCCCCAAGCGACACCGGGGAGCTGTTTTTT | CASSSPSDTGELFF
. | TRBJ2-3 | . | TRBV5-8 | TGTGCCAGCAGACTTGCGGACGGCACAGATACGCAGTATTTT | CASRLADGTDTQYF
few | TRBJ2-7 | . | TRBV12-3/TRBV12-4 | TGTGCCAGCAGTCCCAGGGTCTACGAGCAGTACTTC | CASSPRVYEQYF
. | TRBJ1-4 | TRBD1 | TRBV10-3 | TGTGCCATCAGCTCCACCGGGACAGGGAATGAAAAACTGTTTTTT | CAISSTGTGNEKLFF
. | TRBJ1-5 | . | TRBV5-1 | TGCGCCAGCAGCTTGGTGCCCGGGAACAATCAGCCCCAGCATTTT | CASSLVPGNNQPQHF
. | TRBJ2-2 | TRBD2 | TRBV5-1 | TGCGCCAGCAGCCGGGGAGGGGCGAACACCGGGGAGCTGTTTTTT | CASSRGGANTGELFF
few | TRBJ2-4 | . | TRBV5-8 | TGTGCCAGCGAATTAGCCAAAAACATTCAGTACTTC | CASELAKNIQYF
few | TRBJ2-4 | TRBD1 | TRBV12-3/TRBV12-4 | TGTGCCAGCAGTAGGGGGGACAGGGCGATGGCCAAAAACATTCAGTACTTC | CASSRGDRAMAKNIQYF
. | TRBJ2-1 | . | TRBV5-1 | TGCGCCAGCAGCAGGGGCCAGACGCCTCGAGATGATGAGCAGTTCTTC | CASSRGQTPRDDEQFF
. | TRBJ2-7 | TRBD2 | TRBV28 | TGTGCCAGCAGTTTCCGACGACCCGGGACTAGCGGGAGGGCGATCTACGAGCAGTACTTC | CASSFRRPGTSGRAIYEQYF
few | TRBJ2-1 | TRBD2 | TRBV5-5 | TGTGCCAGCAGCTTGGCACTAGCGGGAGGGCCGGTTGAGCAGTTCTTC | CASSLALAGGPVEQFF
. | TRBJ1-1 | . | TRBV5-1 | TGCGCCAGCAGCTTGGAAAAATTGAACACTGAAGCTTTCTTT | CASSLEKLNTEAFF
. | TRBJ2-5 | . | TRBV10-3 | TGTGCCATCAGTCAGCTGGGGCAAGAGACCCAGTACTTC | CAISQLGQETQYF
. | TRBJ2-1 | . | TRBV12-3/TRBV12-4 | TGTGCCAGCAGCCCAGGGGTACTCCCTCTCAATGAGCAGTTCTTC | CASSPGVLPLNEQFF
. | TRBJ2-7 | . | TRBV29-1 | TGCAGCGTTGAAACAGGGATACAGCAGTACTTC | CSVETGIQQYF
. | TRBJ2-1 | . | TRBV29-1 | TGCAGCGGACGGGTGCCGGGACAACGGTACAATGAGCAGTTCTTC | CSGRVPGQRYNEQFF
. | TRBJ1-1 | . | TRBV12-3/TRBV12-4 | TGTGCCAGCAGTTTAGGGGCAGGGGCCACTGAAGCTTTCTTT | CASSLGAGATEAFF
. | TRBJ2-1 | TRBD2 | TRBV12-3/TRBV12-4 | TGTGCCAGCAGTTTAAGGCTAGCGGGAGTCTTCGTTAATTACAATGAGCAGTTCTTC | CASSLRLAGVFVNYNEQFF
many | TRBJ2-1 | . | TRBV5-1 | TGCGCCAGCAGCTTGGCCGGTGAGCAGTTCTTC | CASSLAGEQFF
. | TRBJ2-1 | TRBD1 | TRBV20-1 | TGCAGTGCTTACAGGGGGCGTAGCGATGAGCAGTTCTTC | CSAYRGRSDEQFF
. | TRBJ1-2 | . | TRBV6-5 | TGTGCCAGCAGTACTCGGGAGGGTGGAGGATATGGCTACACCTTC | CASSTREGGGYGYTF
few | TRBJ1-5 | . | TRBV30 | TGTGCCTGGAGTCACGGGCCTAACCTTAATCAGCCCCAGCATTTT | CAWSHGPNLNQPQHF
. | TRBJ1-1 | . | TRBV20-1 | TGCAGTGCTAGAGGACAGAAGAAAAAAGCTTTCTTT | CSARGQKKKAFF
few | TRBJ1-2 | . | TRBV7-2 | TGTGCCAGCAGCTTCCCGCCGACTTATGGCTACACCTTC | CASSFPPTYGYTF